These 13 T cell receptor beta chains came from one sample sequenced in a study of cytomegalovirus exposure and HLA in healthy donors (dated by TCRdb to about 2017). The method behind the library was the immunoSEQ multiplex PCR assay. A mixture of 60 forward primers for TCR Vbeta segments and 13 reverse primers for TCR Jbeta segments was used in the multiplex PCR. In TCRdb, the immuneACCESS table is reduced to in-frame sequences with V and J assigned. These tables do not hold every clone; where another copy was compared, an unresolved V gene accounts for under half, and the others remain unexplained. This sample has roughly 190,000 clones in its table, and 10% to 15% of those were observed once. 7.8% of the sample is taken by the ten largest. The sequencing input was PBMCs. The receptors shown here come from a man aged 50-60 years in good health and CMV-seropositive.

This clone was found a few times. The CDR3 DNA is TGTGCCAGCAGCCAGATTAGCGGGGGGCAGTTCTTC. Protein sequence: CASSQISGGQFF. The V gene is TRBV7-2, the J gene TRBJ2-1; 9 bases map to TRBD2. This CDR3 comprises 12 residues. Germline CDR1 reads SGHTA; CDR2 reads FQGNSA. Trimming removed 5 bases from V and 12 bases from J; junction bases left unmatched: 5.

This clone was seen a few times. The rearrangement uses TRBV10-2 and TRBJ1-5; D might be TRBD1 (5 bases). CDR1 and CDR2 from the germline V gene are WSHSY and SAAADI. The CDR3 is 13 residues long. Trimming stripped 2 bases from V and 6 bases from J, with 8 bases between. The CDR3 loop is CASSERGIQPQHF. Here the CDR3 DNA reads TGCGCCAGCAGTGAGCGGGGGATTCAGCCCCAGCATTTT.

The table lists this clone with a few counts. The chain uses TRBV19 and TRBJ1-2; 7 nucleotides align to TRBD1. The V gene's germline CDR1 is LNHDA and CDR2 SQIVND (reference sequence). After removal of 6 bases from V and 5 bases from J, the junction contained 12 bases not matched to a gene. This CDR3 is built from 15 residues. This CDR3 reads CASRPPGQLAYGYTF. The CDR3 DNA is TGTGCCAGTAGGCCACCGGGACAGCTTGCTTATGGCTACACCTTC.

The rearrangement joins TRBV6-5 to TRBJ2-3; possible D gene TRBD1, 5 bases. V was pared by 6 bases and J by 9 bases, with 13 bases between. The CDR3 has 12 amino acids. Germline V lookup: CDR1 MNHEY, CDR2 SVGAGI. In DNA form, the CDR3 reads TGTGCCAGCAGCGCCGACAGCGAGACGCAGTATTTT. Its protein is CASSADSETQYF.

This clone occurred a few times. This chain connects TRBV2 to TRBJ1-1, with a weak D call TRBD1 (5 bases). Trimming left V 8 bases short and J 1 base short, with 8 bases between. Germline values: CDR1 SNHLY, CDR2 FYNNEI. This CDR3 contains 12 residues. The CDR3, as DNA: TGTGCCAGCCCAACAGGGAACACTGAAGCTTTCTTT. Amino acid sequence: CASPTGNTEAFF.

The rearrangement joins TRBV27 to TRBJ2-7; D perhaps matches TRBD1 (5 bases). Germline-derived CDR1 and CDR2 are MNHEY and SMNVEV (reference sequence). This CDR3 contains 13 residues. Trimming took off 2 bases at V and 6 bases at J, with 11 bases between the two ends. Written as DNA, the CDR3 is TGTGCCAGCAGTTTAATCGGTAGGGGCGAGCAGTACGTC. Translating gives CASSLIGRGEQYV.

CDR3 residues: CASSLTGTSGGAITGELFF. The CDR3 nucleotides are TGCGCCAGCAGCTTGACCGGGACTAGCGGGGGGGCGATCACCGGGGAGCTGTTTTTT. The chain employs TRBV5-1 and TRBJ2-2, with 16 positions matching TRBD2. The CDR3 sequence is 19 residues long. The V gene's germline CDR1 is SGHRS and CDR2 YFSETQ. Trimming cost V 1 base and J 4 bases; bases outside gene matches: 7.

The rearrangement links TRBV28 to TRBJ1-1, with TRBD1 identical over 9 bases. CDR1 and CDR2 (germline): MDHEN, SYDVKM. CDR3 length: 16 amino acids. V dropped 5 bases and J dropped 0; count of bases not matched to a gene: 7. This chain's CDR3 is CASSPRTGAMNTEAFF. In nucleotides, the CDR3 is TGTGCCAGCAGTCCACGGACAGGGGCTATGAACACTGAAGCTTTCTTT.

This clone was recorded a few times. The gene calls are TRBV5-8 and TRBJ2-2; 7 bases agree with TRBD1. Germline CDR1 is SGHTS and CDR2 is YDEGEE. Losses at the gene ends were 4 bases for V and 6 bases for J; bases not matched to a gene: 9. This CDR3 has 15 amino acids. This chain's CDR3 is CASSRGQNLAGELFF. The CDR3 DNA sequence: TGTGCCAGCAGCAGGGGACAGAATTTGGCCGGGGAGCTGTTTTTT.

The CDR3 spells CASSPGRAGPYPRDQPQHF. In nucleotides, the CDR3 is TGTGCCAGCAGCCCAGGGAGGGCAGGGCCCTACCCACGCGATCAGCCCCAGCATTTT. The chain couples TRBV9 to TRBJ1-5; D might be TRBD1 (5 bases). With 4 bases removed from V and 5 bases from J, the gap between germline ends came to 28 bases. CDR3 size: 19 residues. Germline V lookup: CDR1 SGDLS, CDR2 YYNGEE.

The sample holds a few counts of this clone. The rearrangement joins TRBV5-1 to TRBJ2-2; 9 positions agree with TRBD1. With 1 base clipped from V and 5 bases from J, the junction kept 6 bases outside the gene matches. Germline V gene lookup returns CDR1 SGHRS and CDR2 YFSETQ. CDR3 length equals 16 residues. CDR3 region: CASSLNTGGSTGELFF. Written as DNA, the CDR3 is TGCGCCAGCAGCTTGAACACAGGGGGCTCTACCGGGGAGCTGTTTTTT.

This rearrangement joins TRBV6-5 to TRBJ1-6, with D possibly TRBD1 on 5 matching bases. In germline, CDR1 is MNHEY, CDR2 SVGAGI. This CDR3 region has 15 residues. V lost 6 bases to trimming and J lost 8 bases, with 17 bases between them. Written as DNA, the CDR3 is TGTGCCAGCAGCTTCTACGCAGGGAGGTATTCACCCCTCCACTTT. This gives the protein CASSFYAGRYSPLHF.

The V and J genes are TRBV7-6 and TRBJ2-6; 12 nucleotides line up with TRBD2. CDR1 and CDR2 (germline): SGHVS, FNYEAQ. CDR3 length equals 18 residues. V lost 4 bases to trimming and J lost 4 bases; unmatched junction nucleotides: 8. The CDR3 DNA sequence: TGTGCCAGCAGCTCACCTAGCGGGGGGGCCTCCGGGGCCAACGTCCTGACTTTC. This sequence encodes CASSSPSGGASGANVLTF.